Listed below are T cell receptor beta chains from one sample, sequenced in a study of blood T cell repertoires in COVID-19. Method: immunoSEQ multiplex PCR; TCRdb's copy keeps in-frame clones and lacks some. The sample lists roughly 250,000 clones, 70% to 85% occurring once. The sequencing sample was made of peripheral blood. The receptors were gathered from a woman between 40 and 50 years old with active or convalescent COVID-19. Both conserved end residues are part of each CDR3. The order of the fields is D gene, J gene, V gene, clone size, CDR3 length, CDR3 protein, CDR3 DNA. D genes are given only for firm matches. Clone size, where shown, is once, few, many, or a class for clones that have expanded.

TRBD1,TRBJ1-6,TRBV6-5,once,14,CASRGQGYNSPLHF,TGTGCCAGCAGGGGACAGGGTTATAATTCACCCCTCCACTTT
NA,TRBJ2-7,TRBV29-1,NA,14,CSVVDQGWNYEQYF,TGCAGCGTTGTTGATCAGGGGTGGAATTACGAGCAGTACTTC
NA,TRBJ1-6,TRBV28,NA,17,CASSLGRGTSYNSPLHF,TGTGCCAGCAGTTTGGGGCGGGGAACGTCCTATAATTCACCCCTCCACTTT
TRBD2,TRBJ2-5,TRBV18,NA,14,CASSPSGGQETQYF,TGTGCCAGCTCACCATCGGGGGGCCAAGAGACCCAGTACTTC
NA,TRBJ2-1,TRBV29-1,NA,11,CSVEVGGEQFF,TGCAGCGTTGAAGTCGGGGGTGAGCAGTTCTTC
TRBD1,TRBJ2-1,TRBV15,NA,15,CATSFGQGSQNEQFF,TGTGCCACCAGCTTTGGACAGGGGTCGCAGAATGAGCAGTTCTTC
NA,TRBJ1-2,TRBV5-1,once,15,CASSHLDGTNYGYTF,TGCGCCAGCAGCCATCTCGACGGGACTAACTATGGCTACACCTTC
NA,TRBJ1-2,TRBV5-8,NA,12,CASSLRDYGYTF,TGTGCCAGCAGCCTCCGTGACTATGGCTACACCTTC
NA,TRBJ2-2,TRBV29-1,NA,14,CSAGIGGDTGELFF,TGCAGCGCAGGAATAGGGGGGGACACCGGGGAGCTGTTTTTT
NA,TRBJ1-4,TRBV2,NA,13,CASIGRGNEKLFF,TGTGCCAGCATTGGGAGAGGTAATGAAAAACTGTTTTTT
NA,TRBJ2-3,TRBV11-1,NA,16,CASSPGRGRGTDTQYF,TGTGCCAGCAGCCCCGGTCGGGGGAGGGGGACAGATACGCAGTATTTT
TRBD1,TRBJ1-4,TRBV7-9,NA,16,CASSFDPGQGREKLFF,TGTGCCAGCAGCTTCGACCCGGGACAGGGTCGGGAAAAACTGTTTTTT
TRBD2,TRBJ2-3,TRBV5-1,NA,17,CASSRSWTSGGTDTQYF,TGCGCCAGCAGCAGATCATGGACTAGCGGGGGCACAGATACGCAGTATTTT
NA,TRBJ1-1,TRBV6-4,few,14,CASSDGQGGTEAFF,TGTGCCAGCAGTGACGGGCAGGGAGGGACTGAAGCTTTCTTT
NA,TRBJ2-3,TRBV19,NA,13,CASSFQRSDTQYF,TGTGCCAGTAGTTTCCAGCGCTCGGATACGCAGTATTTT
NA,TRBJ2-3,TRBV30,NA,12,CAWREVTDTQYF,TGTGCCTGGAGGGAGGTAACAGATACGCAGTATTTT
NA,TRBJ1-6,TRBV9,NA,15,CASSVDSLGSSPLHF,TGTGCCAGCAGCGTGGACAGCTTAGGAAGTTCACCCCTCCACTTT
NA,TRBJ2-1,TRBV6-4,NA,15,CASSVGRLGWNEQFF,TGTGCCAGCAGTGTGGGGAGACTTGGATGGAATGAGCAGTTCTTC
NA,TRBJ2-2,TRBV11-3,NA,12,CASSPGLGELFF,TGTGCCAGCAGCCCAGGACTCGGGGAGCTGTTTTTT
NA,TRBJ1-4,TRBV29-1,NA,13,CSASPATNEKLFF,TGCAGCGCGTCCCCTGCAACTAATGAAAAACTGTTTTTT
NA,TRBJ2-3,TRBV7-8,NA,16,CASSSRGGGQVDTQYF,TGTGCCAGCAGCTCCCGAGGAGGGGGCCAGGTAGATACGCAGTATTTT
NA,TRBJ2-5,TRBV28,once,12,CASSEQIETQYF,TGTGCCAGCAGTGAACAGATAGAGACCCAGTACTTC
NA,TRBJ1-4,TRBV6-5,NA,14,CASSGVATNEKLFF,TGTGCCAGCAGCGGAGTTGCAACTAATGAAAAACTGTTTTTT
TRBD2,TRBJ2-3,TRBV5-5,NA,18,CASSPRVTGLASTDTQYF,TGTGCCAGCAGCCCTCGGGTAACGGGACTAGCATCCACAGATACGCAGTATTTT
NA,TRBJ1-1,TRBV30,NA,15,CAWSVQGGRGTEAFF,TGTGCCTGGAGTGTACAAGGAGGGAGAGGCACTGAAGCTTTCTTT
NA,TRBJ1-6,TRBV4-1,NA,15,CASSHGDNYNSPLHF,TGCGCCAGCAGCCATGGGGACAATTATAATTCACCCCTCCACTTT
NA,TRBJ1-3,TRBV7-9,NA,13,CASSSTWGNTIYF,TGTGCCAGCAGCTCGACATGGGGAAACACCATATATTTT
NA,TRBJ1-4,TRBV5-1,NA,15,CASSLAIGTGEKLFF,TGCGCCAGCAGCTTGGCTATAGGGACTGGCGAAAAACTGTTTTTT
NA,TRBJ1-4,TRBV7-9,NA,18,CASSLDEEYEGHNEKLFF,TGTGCCAGCAGCTTAGACGAAGAGTATGAGGGCCATAATGAAAAACTGTTTTTT
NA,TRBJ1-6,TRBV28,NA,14,CASSRGALDSPLHF,TGTGCCAGCAGTCGGGGTGCCCTCGATTCACCCCTCCACTTT
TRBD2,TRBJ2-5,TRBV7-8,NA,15,CASRLGRVLQETQYF,TGTGCCAGCAGATTAGGGAGGGTCCTACAAGAGACCCAGTACTTC
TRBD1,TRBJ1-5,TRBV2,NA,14,CASSPGTEHQPQHF,TGTGCCAGCAGTCCTGGGACAGAGCATCAGCCCCAGCATTTT
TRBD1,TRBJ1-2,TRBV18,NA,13,CASSPGQDYGYTF,TGTGCCAGCTCGCCCGGACAGGACTATGGCTACACCTTC
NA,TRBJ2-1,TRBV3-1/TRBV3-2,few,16,CASSQQGYAGMNEQFF,TGTGCCAGCAGCCAACAAGGTTACGCAGGGATGAATGAGCAGTTCTTC
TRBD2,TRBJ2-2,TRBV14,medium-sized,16,CASSLRLAVNTGELFF,TGTGCCAGCAGCCTGAGACTAGCGGTGAACACCGGGGAGCTGTTTTTT
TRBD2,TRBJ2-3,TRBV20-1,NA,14,CSASTGGPSDTQYF,TGCAGTGCTAGTACGGGGGGGCCTTCAGATACGCAGTATTTT
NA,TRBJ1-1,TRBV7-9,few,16,CASSFLGARSGTEAFF,TGTGCCAGCAGTTTTTTGGGGGCGCGATCGGGGACTGAAGCTTTCTTT
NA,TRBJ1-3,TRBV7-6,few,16,CASSLGASGSGNTIYF,TGTGCCAGCAGCTTAGGGGCATCTGGGTCTGGAAACACCATATATTTT
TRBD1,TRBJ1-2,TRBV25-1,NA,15,CASSGDTGQGGGYTF,TGTGCCAGCAGTGGCGATACGGGACAGGGTGGCGGCTACACCTTC
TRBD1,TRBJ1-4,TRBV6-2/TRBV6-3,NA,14,CASSSDRGNEKLFF,TGTGCCAGCAGCTCGGACAGGGGTAATGAAAAACTGTTTTTT
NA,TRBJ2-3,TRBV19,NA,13,CASQTGSTDTQYF,TGTGCCAGCCAAACAGGGAGCACAGATACGCAGTATTTT
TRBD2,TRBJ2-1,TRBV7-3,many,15,CASSLRLAGGDEQFF,TGTGCCAGCAGCCTCCGGCTAGCGGGGGGCGATGAGCAGTTCTTC
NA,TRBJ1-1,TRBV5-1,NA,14,CASSLGGMNTEAFF,TGCGCCAGCAGCTTGGGCGGTATGAACACTGAAGCTTTCTTT
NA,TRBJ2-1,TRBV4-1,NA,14,CASSQFPGNDEQFF,TGCGCCAGCAGCCAATTCCCAGGGAACGATGAGCAGTTCTTC
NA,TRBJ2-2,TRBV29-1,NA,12,CSVTTDTGELFF,TGCAGCGTTACGACAGACACCGGGGAGCTGTTTTTT
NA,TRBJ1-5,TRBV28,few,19,CASSPLMGRTVQYNQPQHF,TGTGCCAGCAGTCCACTAATGGGGCGAACCGTCCAATATAATCAGCCCCAGCATTTT